The T cell receptor (beta chain) described here comes from a study of shared clonotypes between healthy human individuals. V shed 4 bases and J 4 bases; nucleotides not matched to a gene: 6. This CDR3 is 15 amino acids long. CDR1 is MNHEY and CDR2 is SVGAGI in the germline V gene. Points on this clone: Its specificity is unknown.

Study-level points and caveats: Only blood samples were collected, and tissue repertoires likely differ.

Unsorted PBMC DNA underwent sequencing on ten immunoSEQ deep assay plates. As handled by the study authors: ImmunoSEQ sequences covered only the junction and lacked quality scores; filtering therefore differed. Method: immunoSEQ multiplex PCR; TCRdb's copy keeps in-frame clones and lacks some. That table supplies the V and J calls and clone size; D and trimming were determined from the DNA. Among 470,000 or so clones, 81% were seen once, and the ten largest hold approximately 12%. The V call is TRBV6-5, the J call TRBJ1-2; TRBD1 aligns across 10 bases. This TCR came from a woman aged 40 to 55 in good health. Some clones in this sample may be carry-over from other donors' samples. The material sequenced was PBMCs. CDR3 protein: CASSFGQGGVYGYTF. CDR3 nucleotide sequence: TGTGCCAGCAGTTTCGGACAGGGGGGCGTCTATGGCTACACCTTC.